Listed below are T cell receptor beta chains from one sample, sequenced in a study of blood T cell repertoires in COVID-19. This table comes from immunoSEQ multiplex PCR, and its TCRdb copy is limited to in-frame clones, with some not included. This table has about 98,000 clones, 70% to 90% appearing once. Sequenced material: peripheral blood. The source of these receptors is a man between 65 and 79 years old with acute or convalescent COVID-19. Both conserved end residues are part of each CDR3. D genes are given only for firm matches. Part of the rows lack a size; the others show once, few, many or a class for expanded clones.

v_call: TRBV19
j_call: TRBJ2-5
d_call: NA
clone_size: NA
cdr3_aa: CASSIGAGIGQETQYF
cdr3_nt: TGTGCCAGTAGTATAGGGGCAGGGATAGGACAAGAGACCCAGTACTTC

v_call: TRBV29-1
j_call: TRBJ1-4
d_call: TRBD1
clone_size: NA
cdr3_aa: CSVGDRGGEKLFF
cdr3_nt: TGCAGCGTCGGGGACAGGGGTGGTGAAAAACTGTTTTTT

v_call: TRBV30
j_call: TRBJ1-5
d_call: NA
clone_size: NA
cdr3_aa: CAWSPLTGWGHQPQHF
cdr3_nt: TGTGCCTGGAGTCCTCTCACAGGATGGGGCCATCAGCCCCAGCATTTT

v_call: TRBV12-3/TRBV12-4
j_call: TRBJ1-5
d_call: NA
clone_size: once
cdr3_aa: CASSLVRGPQHF
cdr3_nt: TGTGCCAGCAGTTTAGTAAGGGGACCCCAGCATTTT

v_call: TRBV25-1
j_call: TRBJ1-1
d_call: TRBD1
clone_size: NA
cdr3_aa: CASRSGDRGGLNTEAFF
cdr3_nt: TGTGCCAGCAGGTCCGGAGACAGGGGGGGACTCAACACTGAAGCTTTCTTT

v_call: TRBV11-2
j_call: TRBJ2-5
d_call: TRBD1
clone_size: NA
cdr3_aa: CASSNAGQGARETQYF
cdr3_nt: TGTGCCAGCAGCAACGCGGGACAGGGGGCGAGGGAGACCCAGTACTTC

v_call: TRBV19
j_call: TRBJ2-5
d_call: NA
clone_size: NA
cdr3_aa: CASIWGSPRKGTQYF
cdr3_nt: TGTGCCAGTATCTGGGGCAGCCCCCGAAAAGGGACCCAGTACTTC

v_call: TRBV11-2
j_call: TRBJ1-3
d_call: NA
clone_size: NA
cdr3_aa: CASSTRRGSGNTIYF
cdr3_nt: TGTGCCAGCAGCACCCGCAGGGGTTCGGGAAACACCATATATTTT

v_call: TRBV5-1
j_call: TRBJ2-2
d_call: NA
clone_size: once
cdr3_aa: CASSFNPDSVNTGELFF
cdr3_nt: TGCGCCAGCAGCTTCAACCCAGACAGTGTGAACACCGGGGAGCTGTTTTTT

v_call: TRBV11-2
j_call: TRBJ1-3
d_call: NA
clone_size: NA
cdr3_aa: CASSSDSSGNTIYF
cdr3_nt: TGTGCCAGCAGCTCAGACAGCTCTGGAAACACCATATATTTT

v_call: TRBV28
j_call: TRBJ2-1
d_call: TRBD2
clone_size: NA
cdr3_aa: CASSPRGASDKGEQFF
cdr3_nt: TGTGCCAGCAGTCCGCGGGGGGCGTCGGATAAGGGTGAGCAGTTCTTC

v_call: TRBV4-1
j_call: TRBJ1-4
d_call: NA
clone_size: NA
cdr3_aa: CASSQPDRPPNEKLFF
cdr3_nt: TGCGCCAGCAGCCAACCCGACAGACCCCCTAATGAAAAACTGTTTTTT

v_call: TRBV7-6
j_call: TRBJ2-5
d_call: TRBD2
clone_size: NA
cdr3_aa: CASSRGPGLAGGKKKETQYF
cdr3_nt: TGTGCCAGCAGCCGAGGTCCGGGACTAGCGGGTGGGAAAAAAAAAGAGACCCAGTACTTC

v_call: TRBV15
j_call: TRBJ1-1
d_call: NA
clone_size: NA
cdr3_aa: CATSRDRGVTEAFF
cdr3_nt: TGTGCCACCAGCAGAGACAGGGGAGTCACTGAAGCTTTCTTT

v_call: TRBV7-3
j_call: TRBJ1-2
d_call: NA
clone_size: NA
cdr3_aa: CASSKKQGSGYTF
cdr3_nt: TGTGCCAGCAGCAAAAAACAGGGATCTGGCTACACCTTC

v_call: TRBV2
j_call: TRBJ2-1
d_call: NA
clone_size: NA
cdr3_aa: CASMGLKGDEQFF
cdr3_nt: TGTGCCAGCATGGGACTCAAGGGCGATGAGCAGTTCTTC

v_call: TRBV11-2
j_call: TRBJ2-3
d_call: NA
clone_size: NA
cdr3_aa: CASSQRLGGALATDTQYF
cdr3_nt: TGTGCCAGCAGCCAACGACTAGGGGGGGCGCTGGCGACAGATACGCAGTATTTT

v_call: TRBV29-1
j_call: TRBJ2-3
d_call: TRBD2
clone_size: NA
cdr3_aa: CSGSGGLTDTQYF
cdr3_nt: TGCAGCGGAAGCGGGGGGCTCACAGATACGCAGTATTTT

v_call: TRBV27
j_call: TRBJ2-7
d_call: TRBD2
clone_size: NA
cdr3_aa: CASSFYRTSGGTYEQYF
cdr3_nt: TGTGCCAGCAGTTTCTATCGGACTAGCGGGGGTACTTACGAGCAGTACTTC

v_call: TRBV27
j_call: TRBJ2-7
d_call: NA
clone_size: NA
cdr3_aa: CASRGDRYYEQYF
cdr3_nt: TGTGCCAGCAGAGGGGATCGGTACTACGAGCAGTACTTC

v_call: TRBV10-2
j_call: TRBJ2-5
d_call: TRBD2
clone_size: once
cdr3_aa: CASSESPGVAGARETQYF
cdr3_nt: TGCGCCAGCAGTGAGTCGCCAGGGGTAGCGGGGGCCAGGGAGACCCAGTACTTC

v_call: TRBV14
j_call: TRBJ1-1
d_call: NA
clone_size: NA
cdr3_aa: CASSPQRGLIGTEAFF
cdr3_nt: TGTGCCAGCAGCCCACAACGAGGGTTGATCGGCACTGAAGCTTTCTTT

v_call: TRBV4-2
j_call: TRBJ2-1
d_call: TRBD2
clone_size: NA
cdr3_aa: CASSAAGGDHNEQFF
cdr3_nt: TGTGCCAGCAGCGCAGCGGGGGGCGACCACAATGAGCAGTTCTTC